This TCR beta chain was captured by sequencing in a study of cytomegalovirus exposure and HLA in healthy donors. The wider study: An analysis done earlier identified about 120 million unique TCR beta sequences from about 179 million T cells. Most donors, 70% to 85% of a few hundred genotyped, fell in the Caucasian-associated ancestry cluster. Study observations and caveats: Data from an earlier analysis indicated that most TCR beta V segments were productive either about 87% or about 30% of the time. Specificity for CMV antigens was confirmed in vitro for three of the CMV-associated chains.

A remark on this clone: Its antigen is as yet unknown.

Primers included in the PCR were 60 Vbeta and 13 Jbeta primers. Measured with immunoSEQ multiplex PCR; TCRdb has only the in-frame clones, and not every one. The sample holds some 89,000 clones; roughly 85% are singletons and the top ten take around 7.4%. This CDR3 contains 19 residues. The V end was cut by 0 bases, the J end by 4 bases, with 25 bases between. The germline V gene encodes CDR1 SGHNT and CDR2 YENEEA. The specimen was PBMCs. The rearrangement uses TRBV11-3 and TRBJ2-7; tentative D call: TRBD1 (5 bases). The origin of this receptor is a middle-aged man in good health and CMV-seropositive. CDR3 sequence reads: CASSLESWWGSQGEYEQYF. The CDR3 DNA reads as TGTGCCAGCAGCTTAGAATCATGGTGGGGATCTCAAGGGGAATACGAGCAGTACTTC.